A selection of T cell receptor beta chains follows, all from one sample in a study of blood T cells in healthy people across ages. One entry per CDR3 protein results from TCRdb running MiXCR on the 5' RACE reads. The profile covers about 730,000 distinct CDR3 sequences, with around 40% appearing a single time and more than 20% taken by the ten largest. Material: blood. The receptor set was obtained from a woman aged 55-70 years in good health. Both conserved end residues are trimmed from each CDR3.

v_call	j_call	cdr3_aa
TRBV6-4	TRBJ2-3	ASSQRLADTQY
TRBV4-1	TRBJ2-7	ASSQPGVDGSYEQY
TRBV28	TRBJ2-7	ASSFGGKPYEQY
TRBV20-1	TRBJ2-3	SALPGGLDTQY
TRBV3-1	TRBJ2-3	ASSLYGPRDTQY
TRBV4-1	TRBJ1-5	ASSQEGTGLAQPQH
TRBV3-1	TRBJ1-6	ASSPPQGPLH
TRBV4-3	TRBJ2-1	ASSQEGRTSQF
TRBV15	TRBJ1-2	ATSRDYGGGSLGEGYT
TRBV20-1	TRBJ1-6	SASGKGSSPLH
TRBV4-1	TRBJ2-3	ASSQEAGRGRIADTQY